One and the same sample provided the 22 T cell receptor beta chains below, sequenced in a study of blood T cell repertoires in COVID-19. Some clones are missing from TCRdb's copy, which holds only in-frame ones; the method was immunoSEQ multiplex PCR. This table holds 200,000 to 250,000 clones, about 83% found once. The sample was PBMCs or T cells enriched from blood (not recorded which). These receptors originate from a woman aged 45-59 years who had been exposed to COVID-19.

This sequence joins TRBV10-3 and TRBJ1-3; 10 nucleotides line up with TRBD1. The CDR3 totals 14 residues. The junction had 2 bases not matched to a gene; V was cut back by 7 bases and J by 2 bases. CDR1 is ENHRY and CDR2 is SYGVKD in the germline V gene. The CDR3 spells CAITGQGTGNTIYF. The CDR3 region has the DNA TGTGCCATCACGGGACAGGGGACTGGAAACACCATATATTTT.

This clone has a single count. For the CDR3, the DNA is TGTGCCAGCAGCCGGAGGACAGGGGTCGGCGGCGAGCAGTACTTC. It specifies CASSRRTGVGGEQYF. The chain carries TRBV5-5 and TRBJ2-7, with 9 bases matching TRBD1. This CDR3 has 15 residues. The V gene's germline CDR1 is SGHKS and CDR2 YYEKEE (reference sequence). The J segment lost 6 bases and the V segment lost 4 bases, leaving 11 bases of the junction unmatched.

This clone was recorded a few times. The chain recombines TRBV9 with TRBJ1-1; tentatively, D is TRBD1 (5 bases). V was shortened by 0 bases and J by 1 base, with 16 bases between the two germline ends. The CDR3 loop spans 17 amino acids. The germline V gene encodes CDR1 SGDLS and CDR2 YYNGEE. The CDR3 DNA reads as TGTGCCAGCAGCGTAGCCTTGGAGCTAAGGGGGAACACTGAAGCTTTCTTT. It encodes CASSVALELRGNTEAFF.

For this clone: This same CDR3 is encoded by further DNA sequences in the sample. This chain connects TRBV7-9 to TRBJ1-1; weak D call: TRBD1 (6 bases). The CDR3 runs 13 residues. The germline V gene has CDR1 SEHNR and CDR2 FQNEAQ (reference sequence). The V and J ends lost 4 bases and 1 base respectively, with 7 bases between them. The CDR3 is CASSSGQNTEAFF. The CDR3 DNA reads TGTGCCAGCAGCTCGGGACAGAACACTGAAGCTTTCTTT.

This chain's CDR3 is CASSRGGVTIDTQYF. DNA for the CDR3: TGTGCCAGCAGCCGGGGGGGAGTAACAATAGATACGCAGTATTTT. V and J are TRBV7-2 and TRBJ2-3, with 8 positions matching TRBD2. Trimming at V came to 5 bases and at J to 5 bases, leaving 9 bases not matched to a gene. The CDR3 loop spans 15 amino acids. Germline V CDR1 and CDR2: SGHTA, FQGNSA.

The V and J genes are TRBV2 and TRBJ1-6; 8 bases agree with TRBD1. Trimming at V came to 5 bases and at J to 10 bases, leaving 10 bases not matched to a gene. The CDR3 loop spans 15 amino acids. Germline-derived CDR1 and CDR2 are SNHLY and FYNNEI. CDR3 residues: CASSFPGGVRSPLHF. The CDR3 nucleotides read TGTGCCAGCAGTTTCCCAGGGGGCGTAAGATCACCCCTCCACTTT.

This rearrangement joins TRBV27 to TRBJ2-3, with 10 bases lining up with TRBD2. The CDR3 spans 15 residues. The germline gives CDR1 MNHEY, CDR2 SMNVEV (reference sequence). J lost 1 base, V lost 5 bases, and 3 bases had no gene match. The CDR3 nucleotides are TGTGCCAGCAGTCTTGGGACTAGCGGCACAGATACGCAGTATTTT. This translates into CASSLGTSGTDTQYF.

This clone was counted between two and nine times. The chain combines TRBV2 with TRBJ2-4, with D perhaps TRBD1 (5 bases). Trimming removed 1 base at V and 0 bases at J, with 10 bases between. The germline gives CDR1 SNHLY, CDR2 FYNNEI. The CDR3 runs 16 residues. CDR3 nucleotides: TGTGCCAGCAGTGAAGAACAGGTACTAGCCAAAAACATTCAGTACTTC. Amino acid sequence: CASSEEQVLAKNIQYF.

The chain links TRBV15 to TRBJ2-7, with 12 bases identical to TRBD2. CDR1 is LNHNV and CDR2 is YYDKDF in the germline V gene (reference sequence). There are 16 residues in the CDR3. J gave up 7 bases and V 1 base, and 8 bases lay outside the gene matches. As DNA, the CDR3 is TGTGCCACCAGCAGAGGTCTAGCGGGGGGGAGAGGGGAGCAGTACTTC. It is translated as CATSRGLAGGRGEQYF.

On this clone: One end of the junction fails to match germline, which may point to a read error. This chain uses TRBV7-2 with TRBJ2-1; D is unresolved. Germline values: CDR1 SGHTA, CDR2 FQGNSA. This CDR3 is 13 amino acids long. CDR3 nucleotide sequence: TGTGCCAGCAGCGCACCCGTCCGAGACCAGAGGATCTTC. Residues: CASSAPVRDQRIF.

As regards this clone: This may be a read error, as it is one base from a much larger clone. This chain uses TRBV6-4 with TRBJ2-2; 8 bases fit TRBD2. J lost 4 bases, V lost 3 bases, and 1 base had no gene match. Germline CDR1 is MRHNA and CDR2 is SNTAGT. The CDR3 spans 14 residues. The CDR3 DNA is TGTGCCAGCAGTGAGCGGGGGGCCACCGGGGAGCTGTTTTTT. Protein: CASSERGATGELFF.

This clone appeared a single time. In DNA form, the CDR3 reads TGTGCCAGCAGCCTACTAGCGCGAGAGCAGTACTTC. Translated: CASSLLAREQYF. The chain has TRBV6-2 or TRBV6-3 and TRBJ2-7; 7 bases match TRBD2. The CDR3 has 12 residues. V lost 6 bases and J lost 7; bases outside the gene matches: 6. Germline V gives CDR1 MNHEY, CDR2 SVGEGT.

This chain uses TRBV28 with TRBJ2-7; D is undetermined. The germline gives CDR1 MDHEN, CDR2 SYDVKM. The CDR3 totals 12 residues. V was pared by 5 bases and J by 9 bases, with 14 bases between. CDR3 coding DNA: TGTGCCAGCAGTGGCGAGGCCTCCGGGCAGTACTTC. Its translation is CASSGEASGQYF.

The J gene is TRBJ2-1, the V gene TRBV4-1; D perhaps matches TRBD2 (6 bases). Trimming took 0 bases from V and 7 from J, leaving 16 bases between them. CDR3 length: 16 amino acids. Germline V gene sequence: CDR1 MGHRA, CDR2 YSYEKL. DNA of the CDR3: TGCGCCAGCAGCCAAGATCCGGCGGGGTGGGCGAATGAGCAGTTCTTC. Translation gives CASSQDPAGWANEQFF.

The chain recombines TRBV24-1 with TRBJ2-3; 12 bases are a match to TRBD2. The length of the CDR3 is 17 residues. Germline V gives CDR1 KGHDR, CDR2 SFDVKD. Trimming at V came to 4 bases and at J to 3 bases, leaving 7 bases not matched to a gene. Written as DNA, the CDR3 is TGTGCCACCAGTGACCCGACTAGCGGGGGAAAAACAGATACGCAGTATTTT. This gives the protein CATSDPTSGGKTDTQYF.

This sequence joins TRBV19 and TRBJ1-1; possibly TRBD1 for D (5 bases). This CDR3 is 17 amino acids long. The germline gives CDR1 LNHDA, CDR2 SQIVND (reference sequence). Trimming shortened V by 2 bases and J by 1 base, and 17 bases separated the two germline ends. This CDR3 reads CASSINGQAQPNTEAFF. The CDR3, as DNA: TGTGCCAGTAGTATAAATGGACAAGCCCAACCGAACACTGAAGCTTTCTTT.

This clone was seen a few times. The chain recombines TRBV11-1 with TRBJ1-6; D is undetermined. V dropped 7 bases and J dropped 9 bases, with 13 bases sitting between them. CDR1 is SGHAT and CDR2 is FQDESV in the germline V gene (reference sequence). The CDR3 covers 13 residues. The CDR3 loop reads CASKSGLSSPLHF. In nucleotides, the CDR3 is TGTGCCAGCAAGTCCGGTTTGAGTTCACCCCTCCACTTT.

The V call is TRBV10-3, the J call TRBJ2-3; the match to TRBD1 covers 10 bases. The CDR3 totals 14 residues. Germline V CDR1 and CDR2: ENHRY, SYGVKD. The V segment lost 10 bases and the J segment 3 bases; nucleotides outside the gene matches: 7. CDR3 DNA sequence: TGTGCCACTCGACAGGGGGCTTTGACAGATACGCAGTATTTT. It specifies CATRQGALTDTQYF.

The rearrangement links TRBV19 to TRBJ1-5; 8 bases agree with TRBD1. V lost 6 bases, J lost 7 bases, and 14 bases stayed unmatched. This CDR3 is 16 amino acids long. The germline V gene encodes CDR1 LNHDA and CDR2 SQIVND (reference sequence). The CDR3 here is CASSTLRQGMTQPQHF. The CDR3 nucleotides are TGTGCCAGTAGCACCCTCCGACAGGGGATGACGCAGCCCCAGCATTTT.

At least ten counts were recorded for this clone. This CDR3 reads CASSQNLGQTQYF. The CDR3 nucleotides read TGCGCCAGCAGCCAAAATCTTGGACAGACTCAGTATTTT. The chain carries TRBV4-1 and TRBJ2-3, with D tentatively TRBD1 (6 bases). The CDR3 is 13 residues long. The ends were cut back, 2 bases at V and 12 bases at J, with 15 bases in the middle. Germline assignment: CDR1 MGHRA and CDR2 YSYEKL.

The CDR3 protein is CASSRSQGQNTEAFF. The CDR3 nucleotides are TGTGCCAGCAGCCGGAGTCAGGGGCAGAACACTGAAGCTTTCTTT. The chain has TRBV3-1 (or the pseudogene TRBV3-2) and TRBJ1-1; maybe TRBD1 (6 bases). CDR1 LGHDT and CDR2 YNNKEL come from the germline V gene (reference sequence). This CDR3 comprises 15 residues. The germline V and J ends were trimmed by 4 bases and 1 base, with 13 bases remaining between them.

This clone was observed once. The V gene is TRBV5-4, the J gene TRBJ1-1; 8 positions match TRBD1. CDR1 SGHNT and CDR2 YYREEE come from the germline V gene (reference sequence). The trim removed 7 bases at V and 5 bases at J, leaving 10 bases unmatched. This CDR3 has 14 amino acids. DNA of the CDR3: TGTGCCAGCTCCGTTCAGGGGGCCGGGACTGAAGCTTTCTTT. Amino acids: CASSVQGAGTEAFF.